The T cell receptor (beta chain) described here comes from a study of T cell repertoires in cytomegalovirus infection. TCRdb recomputed calls from the reads with MiXCR, one row per CDR3 protein. The sample has some 560,000 distinct CDR3 sequences, roughly 42% seen once. Trimming left V 8 bases short and J 1 base short, with 11 bases between. Germline CDR1 and CDR2: MNHEY and SVGEGT. The length of the CDR3 is 14 residues. Overall study results and limits: It was HLA-C-restricted CMV-specific TCR beta clonotypes that dominated the response ex vivo.

This clonotype was detected only a few times. Its antigen remains unidentified. Specimen: cultured PBMCs, collected from culture after CMV antigen stimulation. This TCR was recovered from a human donor in good health (CMV status not recorded). Some clones in this sample may be carry-over from other donors' samples. This rearrangement joins TRBV6-2 or TRBV6-3 to TRBJ2-2; D gene ambiguous. The CDR3 is CASGSLRNTGELFF. CDR3 nucleotides: TGTGCCAGCGGATCTTTGAGGAACACCGGGGAGCTGTTTTTT.